The 29 T cell receptor beta chains given below trace back to one sample, sequenced in a study of OX40 agonist ivuxolimab in advanced cancers. Profiled with immunoSEQ multiplex PCR; TCRdb holds only in-frame clones, not every one. The table includes 45,000 to 50,000 clones, roughly 91% detected once. This material consisted of CD4+ or CD8+ T cells sorted from blood, taken in a trial of the OX40 agonist ivuxolimab. The source of these receptors is an adult with an advanced solid tumor such as melanoma, head and neck, liver or kidney cancer.

The chain couples TRBV6-5 to TRBJ2-1; D call uncertain. This CDR3 contains 15 residues. Trimming pared 7 bases from V and 0 bases from J, leaving 13 bases between. Germline-derived CDR1 and CDR2 are MNHEY and SVGAGI. CDR3 nucleotide sequence: TGTGCCAGCAACGACTTGAAGAGCTCCTACAATGAGCAGTTCTTC. Its translation is CASNDLKSSYNEQFF.

The V gene is TRBV2, the J gene TRBJ2-1; 14 bases line up with TRBD2. CDR1 is SNHLY, CDR2 FYNNEI, per germline. The V gene end was trimmed by 6 bases and the J gene end by 4 bases; junction bases not matched to a gene: 11. The CDR3 has 18 amino acids. The chain's CDR3 is CASSRPGLAGEVYNEQFF. The CDR3, as DNA: TGTGCCAGCAGCAGACCGGGACTAGCGGGAGAAGTTTACAATGAGCAGTTCTTC.

This clone appeared a single time. The V gene is TRBV30, the J gene TRBJ1-1, with D unresolved. This CDR3 region has 13 residues. Trimming left V 3 bases short and J 3 bases short, with 11 bases between. Germline values: CDR1 GTSNPN, CDR2 SVGIG (reference sequence). The CDR3 DNA reads TGTGCCTGGAGGCCCCCAGATTACACTGAAGCTTTCTTT. This translates into CAWRPPDYTEAFF.

V is TRBV11-2 and J is TRBJ2-3, with 10 bases matching TRBD2. This CDR3 has 17 amino acids. V lost 3 bases and J lost 4; bases outside the gene matches: 10. The germline V gene has CDR1 SGHAT and CDR2 FQNNGV. The CDR3 DNA is TGTGCCAGCAGCTTCCCCGTTCTAGCGGGAGTGGCAGATACGCAGTATTTT. Amino acids: CASSFPVLAGVADTQYF.

The rearrangement joins TRBV29-1 to TRBJ2-5; D is possibly TRBD1 (6 bases). This CDR3 has 12 amino acids. Germline CDR1 is SQVTM and CDR2 is ANQGSEA. The V and J ends lost 7 bases and 5 bases respectively, with 14 bases between them. The CDR3 DNA reads TGCAGCGGCCAGGGGTTGGGGGAGACCCAGTACTTC. Its translation: CSGQGLGETQYF.

The V gene is TRBV13, the J gene TRBJ2-5, with no clear D. Looked up from germline, CDR1 is PRHDT and CDR2 is FYEKMQ (reference sequence). The V end was cut by 4 bases, the J end by 4 bases, with 13 bases between. CDR3 length: 14 amino acids. The CDR3 DNA follows: TGTGCCAGCAGCTACCTCTCCAGTCTAGAGACCCAGTACTTC. Amino acids: CASSYLSSLETQYF. Looking up the rest from reference TRBV13 and TRBJ2-5 gives the full variable domain: AAGVIQSPRHLIKEKRETATLKCYPIPRHDTVYWYQQGPGQDPQFLISFYEKMQSDKGSIPDRFSAQQFSDYHSELNMSSLELGDSALYFCASSYLSSLETQYFGPGTRLLVL.

This chain joins TRBV14 and TRBJ2-7; no clear D. Germline CDR1 reads SGHDN; CDR2 reads FVKESK. The CDR3 consists of 16 residues. The V end lost 1 base, the J end lost 3 bases, and 16 bases lay between the germline ends. Written as DNA, the CDR3 is TGTGCCAGCAGCCAAGGTCGGGCAGGCCCTAACTACGAGCAGTACTTC. Translating it yields CASSQGRAGPNYEQYF.

The genes are TRBV2 and TRBJ2-5; 10 bases are shared with TRBD1. V gave up 6 bases and J gave up 2 bases; unmatched junction bases: 6. CDR1 is SNHLY and CDR2 is FYNNEI in the germline V gene. This CDR3 has 15 residues. In DNA, the CDR3 is TGTGCCAGCAGGAAAGGGACAGGGGAACAAGAGACCCAGTACTTC. It codes for CASRKGTGEQETQYF.

V usage is TRBV6-1 and J usage is TRBJ1-6, with a weak D call TRBD1 (5 bases). The germline V gene has CDR1 MNHNS and CDR2 SASEGT. The V end was cut by 5 bases, the J end by 9 bases, with 14 bases between. This CDR3 spans 14 amino acids. The CDR3 DNA is TGTGCCAGCAGTCAGCGACAGCTGGGTTCACCCCTCCACTTT. This gives the protein CASSQRQLGSPLHF.

The chain combines TRBV9 with TRBJ1-5; 9 nucleotides agree with TRBD1. From germline, CDR1 is SGDLS and CDR2 YYNGEE. The CDR3 covers 15 residues. V was clipped by 3 bases and J by 6 bases; unmatched bases: 7. The CDR3 bases are TGTGCCAGCAGCGCTGGGACAGGGAGAGGTCAGCCCCAGCATTTT. It specifies CASSAGTGRGQPQHF.

For this clone: This sample also contains other DNA sequences that code for the same CDR3. The chain combines TRBV4-1 with TRBJ2-1; D not certain. V lost 4 bases and J lost 4, with 8 bases in between. The germline V gene has CDR1 MGHRA and CDR2 YSYEKL. This CDR3 spans 13 amino acids. The CDR3 region is CASSPLSYNEQFF. In nucleotides, the CDR3 is TGCGCCAGCAGCCCTCTTAGTTACAATGAGCAGTTCTTC.

This sequence joins TRBV28 and TRBJ1-5, with 7 bases identical to TRBD1. The ends lost 7 bases at V and 3 bases at J; junction bases unmatched: 6. In germline, CDR1 is MDHEN, CDR2 SYDVKM. CDR3 length: 14 amino acids. The CDR3: CASTRGDSNQPQHF. The DNA for the CDR3 is TGTGCCAGCACCAGGGGGGATTCCAATCAGCCCCAGCATTTT.

The sample holds one count of this clone. This chain's CDR3 is CASSLDRGTIYF. CDR3 DNA: TGTGCCAGCAGCCTGGACAGGGGTACCATATATTTT. The chain joins TRBV28 to TRBJ1-3; TRBD1 matches at 9 bases. The V gene's germline CDR1 is MDHEN and CDR2 SYDVKM. This CDR3 spans 12 amino acids. The junction had 4 bases not matched to a gene; V was cut back by 6 bases and J by 10 bases.

J is TRBJ2-3 and V is TRBV4-1, with TRBD2 identical over 12 bases. Germline CDR1 and CDR2: MGHRA and YSYEKL. The CDR3 is 15 amino acids. The V gene end was trimmed by 3 bases and the J gene end by 5 bases; junction bases not matched to a gene: 3. DNA of the CDR3: TGCGCCAGCAGCCAGGCGACTAGCGGGGGAGATACGCAGTATTTT. Its translation is CASSQATSGGDTQYF.

This sequence joins TRBV15 and TRBJ2-7, with 7 bases that match TRBD1. V lost 5 bases to trimming and J lost 2 bases; unmatched junction nucleotides: 3. This CDR3 has 13 residues. CDR1 and CDR2 from the germline V gene are LNHNV and YYDKDF (reference sequence). The CDR3 DNA is TGTGCCACCAGCTCTCAGGGGGCCTACGAGCAGTACTTC. Its protein product is CATSSQGAYEQYF.

This clone occurred a few times. V is TRBV4-1 and J is TRBJ1-2; possible D gene TRBD1, 5 bases. V was shortened by 3 bases and J by 6 bases, with 11 bases between the two germline ends. Germline CDR1 is MGHRA and CDR2 is YSYEKL. The CDR3 has 13 amino acids. CDR3 sequence: CASSQGTTDGYTF. The DNA for the CDR3 is TGCGCCAGCAGCCAGGGGACGACAGATGGCTACACCTTC.

The rearrangement links TRBV9 to TRBJ1-2, with D perhaps TRBD1 (6 bases). CDR1 and CDR2 (germline): SGDLS, YYNGEE. This CDR3 is built from 13 residues. Trimming removed 3 bases at V and 3 bases at J, with 9 bases between. CDR3 region: CASSEDSDYGYTF. CDR3 nucleotides: TGTGCCAGCAGCGAGGACAGCGACTATGGCTACACCTTC.

The chain uses TRBV7-9 and TRBJ2-3; 13 nucleotides match TRBD2. Germline V gene data show CDR1 as SEHNR and CDR2 as FQNEAQ (reference sequence). The CDR3 has 16 amino acids. Unmatched junction bases numbered 5, after V lost 5 bases and J lost 3 bases. The CDR3 DNA reads as TGTGCCAGCAGCCCCACTAGCGGGGGGGTGACAGATACGCAGTATTTT. Translation: CASSPTSGGVTDTQYF.

The gene calls are TRBV19 and TRBJ2-5; weak D call: TRBD2 (6 bases). The CDR3 extends over 13 amino acids. With 4 bases removed from V and 4 bases from J, the gap between germline ends came to 10 bases. Germline-derived CDR1 and CDR2 are LNHDA and SQIVND (reference sequence). CDR3 DNA: TGTGCCAGTAGTACCTGGGACTTAGAGACCCAGTACTTC. Its protein product is CASSTWDLETQYF.

Of note for this clone: The junction departs from germline at one end; a sequencing error may be responsible. The rearrangement uses TRBV7-8 and TRBJ2-1, with D uncertain. This CDR3 has 16 residues. Germline lookup yields CDR1 SGHVS and CDR2 FQNEAQ. The CDR3 DNA reads TGTGCCAGCAGCCTACCCTCGGTTGGGTCCTACAATGGGCAGTTCTTC. This codes for CASSLPSVGSYNGQFF.

The gene calls are TRBV7-9 and TRBJ1-4; D is uncertain. V was trimmed by 2 bases and J by 4 bases, leaving 14 bases between them. Per germline, CDR1 SEHNR and CDR2 FQNEAQ (reference sequence). The CDR3 sequence is 16 residues long. The CDR3 sequence is CASSLPLGEDNEKLFF. The CDR3 region has the DNA TGTGCCAGCAGCTTACCCCTCGGAGAGGATAATGAAAAACTGTTTTTT.

This chain joins TRBV19 and TRBJ2-5; perhaps TRBD1 as D (6 bases). The CDR3 extends over 16 amino acids. The germline V and J ends were trimmed by 0 bases and 1 base, with 12 bases remaining between them. The V gene's germline CDR1 is LNHDA and CDR2 SQIVND (reference sequence). This CDR3 is CASSIDLGDIQETQYF. CDR3 in DNA: TGTGCCAGTAGTATAGATCTAGGGGACATCCAAGAGACCCAGTACTTC.

Here the CDR3 DNA reads TGCGCCAGCAGCTTTTCAGGGGGATTGTACGAGCAGTACTTC. This gives the protein CASSFSGGLYEQYF. V and J are TRBV5-1 and TRBJ2-7; 7 nucleotides agree with TRBD1. Germline V gene sequence: CDR1 SGHRS, CDR2 YFSETQ. The CDR3 extends over 14 amino acids. Trimming cost V 2 bases and J 4 bases; bases outside gene matches: 6.

V is TRBV19 and J is TRBJ2-7; possibly TRBD1 for D (6 bases). Trimming stripped 6 bases from V and 2 bases from J, with 17 bases between. The germline gives CDR1 LNHDA, CDR2 SQIVND (reference sequence). The CDR3 is 15 amino acids. The CDR3 DNA is TGTGCCAGTAGCCCGGGACATGGGGTAACCTACGAGCAGTACTTC. This codes for CASSPGHGVTYEQYF.

The chain combines TRBV28 with TRBJ2-2; no clear D. CDR3 length: 14 residues. Trimming cost V 3 bases and J 3 bases, with 8 bases left between them. Germline V lookup: CDR1 MDHEN, CDR2 SYDVKM. The CDR3 DNA sequence: TGTGCCAGCAGTTTTAAATTCTACACCGGGGAGCTGTTTTTT. Encoded protein: CASSFKFYTGELFF.

The V call is TRBV2, the J call TRBJ1-1; D is unclear. Per germline, CDR1 SNHLY and CDR2 FYNNEI. Trimming removed 8 bases from V and 3 bases from J, with 10 bases in between. The CDR3 extends over 12 amino acids. DNA of the CDR3: TGTGCCAGCCTAGTGGGCTACACTGAAGCTTTCTTT. Its translation: CASLVGYTEAFF.

DNA for the CDR3: TGTGCCAGTTGGCCCAGGGCCGGGGAGCTGTTTTTT. Translating gives CASWPRAGELFF. The rearrangement joins TRBV19 to TRBJ2-2; D perhaps matches TRBD1 (5 bases). V was trimmed by 8 bases and J by 6 bases, leaving 10 bases between them. The CDR3 runs to 12 residues. The germline CDR1 and CDR2 sequences are LNHDA and SQIVND (reference sequence). The whole variable domain, remainder taken from reference TRBV19 and TRBJ2-2, is DGGITQSPKYLFRKEGQNVTLSCEQNLNHDAMYWYRQDPGQGLRLIYYSQIVNDFQKGDIAEGYSVSREKKESFPLTVTSAQKNPTAFYLCASWPRAGELFFGEGSRLTVL.

The CDR3 bases are TGTGCCAGCAGCCTCTACACCAGTTCCTACAATGAGCAGTTCTTC. Translated, it gives CASSLYTSSYNEQFF. The chain combines TRBV14 with TRBJ2-1, with D unclear. The CDR3 has 15 amino acids. V lost 4 bases and J 1 base, leaving 11 bases between the germline ends. Germline values: CDR1 SGHDN, CDR2 FVKESK.

The chain combines TRBV2 with TRBJ1-1, with D perhaps matching TRBD1 (5 bases). The CDR3 contains 12 residues. Trimming cost V 3 bases and J 5 bases, with 7 bases left between them. Germline lookup yields CDR1 SNHLY and CDR2 FYNNEI. CDR3 nucleotide sequence: TGTGCCAGCAGTGACGGGGCTACTGAAGCTTTCTTT. It translates to CASSDGATEAFF.